This T cell receptor (beta chain) emerged from a study of T-cell reconstitution after alpha-beta-depleted transplantation in children. With 0 bases removed from V and 6 bases from J, the gap between germline ends came to 10 bases. Germline assignment: CDR1 DFQATT and CDR2 SNEGSKA (reference sequence). The CDR3 consists of 13 residues. Using unique molecular identifiers, the investigators prepared the TCRbeta library. TCRdb passed the PCR reads through MiXCR, listing each CDR3 protein once. The sample includes 600,000 to 700,000 distinct CDR3 sequences, around 16% of them seen just once. The chain has TRBV20-1 and TRBJ2-3; possibly TRBD2 for D (5 bases). The clonotype originates from a human donor who donated a stem cell graft to a child with acute myeloid leukemia. The sample here was PBMCs from the stem cell graft donor, taken from the stem cell graft. The CDR3 sequence is CSARDGSEDTQYF. CDR3 DNA: TGCAGTGCTAGAGACGGTAGCGAGGATACGCAGTATTTT.